Here is one TCR beta chain with its context. The sample comes from a study of blood T cell repertoires in COVID-19. Study background: Italy, Spain and the United States were the sources of the convalescent and acute COVID-19 samples. PBMCs, B-cell-depleted T cells, or T cells were the source of the cDNA or gDNA that made up the material.

The V end was cut by 5 bases, the J end by 5 bases, with 18 bases between. CDR3 length: 15 amino acids. Looked up from germline, CDR1 is ENHRY and CDR2 is SYGVKD. Those enrolled, adults aged roughly 18 to 90 years, came from about two dozen US areas. The assay was immunoSEQ multiplex PCR, and TCRdb's table has in-frame clones only and misses some. This table has roughly 250,000 clones, about 91% appearing once. The clonotype was recovered from a woman aged 25 to 39 with acute COVID-19. The chain uses TRBV10-3 and TRBJ1-1, with unresolved D. The sample taken for sequencing was PBMCs or T cells enriched from blood (not recorded which). CDR3 amino acids: CAISSGSPTGTEAFF. In DNA form, the CDR3 reads TGTGCCATCAGTTCAGGTTCCCCAACGGGGACTGAAGCTTTCTTT.